A single sample gave rise to the 7 T cell receptor beta chains below, sequenced in a study of blood T cell repertoires in COVID-19. The repertoire was sequenced with immunoSEQ multiplex PCR; TCRdb's copy has only in-frame clones and lacks some. Of some 340,000 clones listed, 90% are singletons. Sequenced: PBMCs or T cells enriched from blood (not recorded which). Receptors originate from a woman aged 30 to 39 who had been exposed to COVID-19.

This chain links TRBV5-1 with TRBJ2-3; TRBD1 aligns across 7 bases. Germline values: CDR1 SGHRS, CDR2 YFSETQ. This CDR3 spans 17 amino acids. The V and J ends lost 0 bases and 4 bases, in that order; junction bases with no gene match: 11. CDR3 residues: CASSLALGQSGADTQYF. The CDR3 DNA sequence: TGCGCCAGCAGCTTGGCCTTGGGACAGTCAGGGGCAGATACGCAGTATTTT.

V usage is TRBV11-2 and J usage is TRBJ2-3; TRBD2 matches at 10 bases. This CDR3 is built from 15 residues. V shed 3 bases, J shed 4 bases, and the junction held 4 bases outside the gene matches. CDR1 is SGHAT and CDR2 is FQNNGV in the germline V gene. CDR3 in DNA: TGTGCCAGCAGCTTTACTAGCGGGGTCCCAGATACGCAGTATTTT. Its translation: CASSFTSGVPDTQYF.

In its sample, this clone was seen once. The chain recombines TRBV4-1 with TRBJ1-1; D remains ambiguous. Germline CDR1 is MGHRA and CDR2 is YSYEKL. Deletions cut 3 bases from V and 7 bases from J, with 9 bases between. This CDR3 spans 12 amino acids. The CDR3 loop reads CASSQDWSEAFF. The CDR3 DNA reads as TGCGCCAGCAGCCAGGACTGGAGTGAAGCTTTCTTT.

In regard to this clone: Other nucleotide sequences from this sample produce the same CDR3. CDR3 amino acids: CASSMGQGPSYEQYF. CDR3 sequence (DNA): TGTGCCAGTAGTATGGGGCAGGGTCCCTCCTACGAGCAGTACTTC. V usage is TRBV19 and J usage is TRBJ2-7; perhaps TRBD1 as D (5 bases). CDR1 is LNHDA, CDR2 SQIVND, per germline (reference sequence). The CDR3 has 15 amino acids. V lost 3 bases, J lost 0 bases, and 12 bases lay in between.

J is TRBJ2-3 and V is TRBV5-5, with a possible D match to TRBD1 (6 bases). There are 15 residues in the CDR3. The germline V gene has CDR1 SGHKS and CDR2 YYEKEE (reference sequence). The germline V and J ends were trimmed by 4 bases and 2 bases, with 14 bases remaining between them. Here the CDR3 DNA reads TGTGCCAGCAGCCTGAGGGGGTTCCCCACAGATACGCAGTATTTT. Protein product: CASSLRGFPTDTQYF. Drawing the rest from reference TRBV5-5 and TRBJ2-3, the complete variable domain is DAGVTQSPTHLIKTRGQQVTLRCSPISGHKSVSWYQQVLGQGPQFIFQYYEKEERGRGNFPDRFSARQFPNYSSELNVNALLLGDSALYLCASSLRGFPTDTQYFGPGTRLTVL.

This rearrangement joins TRBV4-3 to TRBJ1-1; TRBD1 matches 8 bases. Germline trimming cut 0 bases from V and 5 bases from J; bases unmatched to any gene: 8. Looked up from germline, CDR1 is LGHNA and CDR2 is YSLEER. This CDR3 is 16 amino acids long. Written as DNA, the CDR3 is TGCGCCAGCAGCCAAGAGTGGTCAACAGGGGGAACTGAAGCTTTCTTT. Translation gives CASSQEWSTGGTEAFF.

The chain uses TRBV11-2 and TRBJ1-2; 7 bases line up with TRBD1. The CDR3 runs to 14 residues. The germline V gene encodes CDR1 SGHAT and CDR2 FQNNGV. Losses at the gene ends were 1 base for V and 4 bases for J; bases not matched to a gene: 3. Written as DNA, the CDR3 is TGTGCCAGCAGCTTAGGACAGGGCGGCTATGGCTACACCTTC. Translating it yields CASSLGQGGYGYTF.